The 3 T cell receptor beta chains below were found in one sample sequenced in a study of blood T cells in healthy people across ages. A J-beta primer mix and a sample-barcoded 5' primer were used in a second PCR of roughly 6 to 12 cycles. TCRdb reprocessed the 5' RACE reads via MiXCR and lists one record per CDR3 protein. The table has around 1,600,000 distinct CDR3 sequences, approximately 43% seen once; the top ten hold roughly 3.7%. Source material: blood. Every receptor here comes from a woman aged 18-29 years in good health.

The CDR3 sequence is CASLRTSGSGTQYF. The CDR3 region has the DNA TGCGCCAGTCTTCGGACTAGCGGGTCTGGTACGCAGTATTTT. The chain links TRBV5-1 to TRBJ2-3; TRBD2 matches 11 bases. Per germline, CDR1 SGHRS and CDR2 YFSETQ. With V trimmed by 8 bases and J by 8 bases, 10 bases remained unmatched. The CDR3 length is 14 residues.

The table lists this clonotype with a few counts. The V gene is TRBV7-9, the J gene TRBJ1-1; D is perhaps TRBD1 (6 bases). Germline V gives CDR1 SEHNR, CDR2 FQNEAQ (reference sequence). CDR3 size: 17 residues. Trimming left V 0 bases short and J 0 bases short, with 14 bases between. The CDR3 reads CASSLARGLGMNTEAFF. CDR3 DNA: TGTGCCAGCAGCTTAGCGAGGGGGTTGGGGATGAACACTGAAGCTTTCTTT.

Comment on this clonotype: One end of the junction is discordant with germline, which a read error may explain. This chain links TRBV20-1 with TRBJ2-1; TRBD2 might be the D (6 bases). Germline V CDR1 and CDR2: DFQATT, SNEGSKA (reference sequence). The CDR3 runs to 14 residues. The CDR3 DNA is TGCAGTACTAGGTCTAGGAGCGGGTACAATGAGCAGTTCTTC. Translated: CSTRSRSGYNEQFF.